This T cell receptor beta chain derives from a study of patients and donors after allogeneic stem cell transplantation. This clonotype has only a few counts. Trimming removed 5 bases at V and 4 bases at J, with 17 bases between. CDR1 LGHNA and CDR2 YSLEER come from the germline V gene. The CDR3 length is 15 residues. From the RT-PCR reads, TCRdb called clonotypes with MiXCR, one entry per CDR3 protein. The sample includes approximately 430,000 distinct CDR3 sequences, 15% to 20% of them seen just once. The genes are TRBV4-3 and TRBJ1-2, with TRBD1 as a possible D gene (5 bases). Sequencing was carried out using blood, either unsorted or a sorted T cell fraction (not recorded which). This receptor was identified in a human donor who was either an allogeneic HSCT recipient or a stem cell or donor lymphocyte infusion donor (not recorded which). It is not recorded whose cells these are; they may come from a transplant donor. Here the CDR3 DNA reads TGCGCCAGCAGCTCCAATGGTGCGGGACCCTATGGCTACACCTTC. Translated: CASSSNGAGPYGYTF.